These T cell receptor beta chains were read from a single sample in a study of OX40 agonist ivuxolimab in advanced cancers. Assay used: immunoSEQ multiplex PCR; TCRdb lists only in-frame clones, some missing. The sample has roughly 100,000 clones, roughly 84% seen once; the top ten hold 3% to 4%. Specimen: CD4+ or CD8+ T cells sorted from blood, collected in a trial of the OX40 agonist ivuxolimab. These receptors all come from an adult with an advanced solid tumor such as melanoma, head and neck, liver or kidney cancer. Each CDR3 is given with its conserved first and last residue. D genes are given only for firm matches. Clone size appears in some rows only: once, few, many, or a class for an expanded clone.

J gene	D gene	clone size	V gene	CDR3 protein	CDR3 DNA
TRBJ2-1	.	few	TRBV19	CASSIQRNSEQFF	TGTGCCAGTAGTATACAGAGAAATAGTGAGCAGTTCTTC
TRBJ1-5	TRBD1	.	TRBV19	CASSSGTGYNQPQHF	TGTGCCAGTAGCAGTGGGACAGGGTACAATCAGCCCCAGCATTTT
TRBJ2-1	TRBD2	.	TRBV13	CASSWGVAGGSINEQFF	TGTGCCAGCAGCTGGGGGGTTGCGGGAGGATCTATCAATGAGCAGTTCTTC
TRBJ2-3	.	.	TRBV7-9	CASSFAGTSTDTQYF	TGTGCCAGCAGCTTTGCCGGGACTAGCACAGATACGCAGTATTTT
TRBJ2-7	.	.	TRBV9	CASSVGGSGLSYEQYF	TGTGCCAGCAGCGTAGGGGGATCCGGACTTAGCTACGAGCAGTACTTC
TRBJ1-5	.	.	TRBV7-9	CASSLERGQPQHF	TGTGCCAGCAGCTTAGAACGGGGTCAGCCCCAGCATTTT
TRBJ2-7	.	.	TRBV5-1	CASSLEVRGDEQYF	TGCGCCAGCAGCTTGGAGGTTCGGGGAGACGAGCAGTACTTC
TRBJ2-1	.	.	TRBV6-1	CASFSGTSSHNEQFF	TGTGCCAGCTTCTCCGGAACTAGTTCCCACAATGAGCAGTTCTTC
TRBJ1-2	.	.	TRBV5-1	CASSLSRTVWAPNYGYTF	TGCGCCAGCAGCTTGTCAAGAACGGTATGGGCTCCTAACTATGGCTACACCTTC
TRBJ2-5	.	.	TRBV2	CASTGLKLTQYF	TGTGCCAGCACGGGGTTAAAGTTGACCCAGTACTTC
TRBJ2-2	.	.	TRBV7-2	CASLGPNAGTGELFF	TGTGCCAGCTTGGGGCCCAACGCGGGGACCGGGGAGCTGTTTTTT
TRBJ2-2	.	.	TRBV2	CASSVQGSTGELFF	TGTGCCAGCAGTGTGCAGGGGAGCACCGGGGAGCTGTTTTTT
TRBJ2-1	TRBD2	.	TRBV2	CAAGAGYNEQFF	TGTGCGGCGGGAGCGGGCTACAATGAGCAGTTCTTC
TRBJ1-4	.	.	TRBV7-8	CASSTRWDEKLFF	TGTGCCAGCAGCACACGGTGGGATGAAAAACTGTTTTTT
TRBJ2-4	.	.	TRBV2	CASRAGTGRSIQYF	TGTGCCAGCAGGGCCGGGACGGGGAGAAGCATTCAGTACTTC
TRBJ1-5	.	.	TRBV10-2	CASSRAAFSNQPQHF	TGCGCCAGCAGTCGGGCAGCATTTAGCAATCAGCCCCAGCATTTT
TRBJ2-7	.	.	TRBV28	CATRDTPSYEQYF	TGTGCCACCCGGGACACTCCATCCTACGAGCAGTACTTC
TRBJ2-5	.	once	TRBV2	CASGETQYF	TGTGCCAGCGGGGAGACCCAGTACTTC
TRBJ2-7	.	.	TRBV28	CASRDSRYEQYF	TGTGCCAGCAGGGACAGCCGCTACGAGCAGTACTTC
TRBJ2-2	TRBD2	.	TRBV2	CASSIAGGGTGELFF	TGTGCCAGCAGTATAGCGGGAGGAGGGACCGGGGAGCTGTTTTTT
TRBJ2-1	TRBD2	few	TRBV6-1	CASTGGNEQFF	TGTGCCAGCACGGGGGGGAATGAGCAGTTCTTC
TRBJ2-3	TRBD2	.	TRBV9	CASSDQSGSWTDTQYF	TGTGCCAGCAGCGACCAAAGCGGGAGTTGGACAGATACGCAGTATTTT
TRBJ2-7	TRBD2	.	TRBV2	CASPGLAGVHEQYF	TGTGCCAGCCCAGGGCTAGCGGGAGTCCACGAGCAGTACTTC
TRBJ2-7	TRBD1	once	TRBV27	CASSKTGPYEQYF	TGTGCCAGCAGCAAGACAGGGCCGTACGAGCAGTACTTC
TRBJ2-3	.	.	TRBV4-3	CARGASDTQYF	TGCGCGAGGGGGGCGTCAGATACGCAGTATTTT
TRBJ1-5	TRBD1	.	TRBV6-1	CASSLGTGGVQPQHF	TGTGCCAGCAGCCTTGGGACAGGGGGCGTCCAGCCCCAGCATTTT
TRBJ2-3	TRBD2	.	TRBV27	CASSGVAGAPDTQYF	TGTGCCAGCAGCGGAGTAGCGGGAGCCCCAGATACGCAGTATTTT
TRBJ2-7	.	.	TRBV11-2	CASSQAQGGVYEQYF	TGTGCCAGCAGCCAAGCTCAGGGGGGCGTTTACGAGCAGTACTTC
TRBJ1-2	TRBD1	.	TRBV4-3	CASSQDRGDRGNYGYTF	TGCGCCAGCAGCCAAGATAGAGGGGACAGGGGAAACTATGGCTACACCTTC
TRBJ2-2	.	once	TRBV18	CASSSNTGELFF	TGTGCCAGCTCTTCGAACACCGGGGAGCTGTTTTTT
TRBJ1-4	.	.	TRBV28	CASSLWASAEKLFF	TGTGCCAGCAGTTTATGGGCCTCCGCCGAAAAACTGTTTTTT
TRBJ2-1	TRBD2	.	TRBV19	CASSFSGGTYNEQFF	TGTGCCAGTAGTTTTTCGGGGGGGACCTACAATGAGCAGTTCTTC
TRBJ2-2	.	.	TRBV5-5	CASSRDMTGELFF	TGTGCCAGCAGCCGGGACATGACCGGGGAGCTGTTTTTT
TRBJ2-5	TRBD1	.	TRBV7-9	CASSTPSTGGEKTQYF	TGTGCCAGCAGCACCCCTTCGACAGGGGGCGAGAAGACCCAGTACTTC
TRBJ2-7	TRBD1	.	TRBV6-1	CASSEKGTGAYEQYF	TGTGCCAGCAGTGAAAAAGGGACAGGGGCCTACGAGCAGTACTTC
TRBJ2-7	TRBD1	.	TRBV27	CASSFLGDRAYEQYF	TGTGCCAGCAGTTTCCTAGGGGACAGGGCCTACGAGCAGTACTTC
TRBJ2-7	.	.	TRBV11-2	CASSRVDGPYEQYF	TGTGCCAGCAGCCGGGTCGACGGACCCTACGAGCAGTACTTC
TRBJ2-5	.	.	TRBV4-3	CASSQDLVVQETQYF	TGCGCCAGCAGCCAAGATCTAGTGGTCCAAGAGACCCAGTACTTC
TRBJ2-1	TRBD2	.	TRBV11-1	CASSLMRERGEQFF	TGTGCCAGCAGCTTAATGCGGGAGAGGGGTGAGCAGTTCTTC
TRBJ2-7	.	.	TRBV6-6	CASTGPLGEQYF	TGTGCCAGCACCGGGCCCCTCGGTGAGCAGTACTTC
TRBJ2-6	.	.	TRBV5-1	CASSTATGANVLTF	TGCGCCAGCAGCACTGCAACTGGGGCCAACGTCCTGACTTTC